This T cell receptor beta chain comes out of a study of T cell responses to AZD1222 COVID-19 vaccine. Points from the study as a whole: Females made up more of the donors, who were largely white British, and clonal diversity may have come out too low.

Sequencing was performed with immunoSEQ multiplex PCR; in TCRdb, only in-frame clones are kept and a portion is missing. The sample yields 95,000 to 150,000 clones, 80% to 90% seen once. Germline V gene sequence: CDR1 SGHTA, CDR2 FQGNSA. The germline V and J ends were trimmed by 5 bases and 3 bases, with 13 bases remaining between them. CDR3 size: 14 residues. About this clone itself: Its cognate antigen is unknown.

The clonotype was recovered from an adult in good health. The sequencing used peripheral blood, collected on day 0 of AZD1222 vaccination. J is TRBJ1-1 and V is TRBV7-2; D gene uncertain. CDR3 loop: CASSPTGMDTEAFF. The CDR3 nucleotides read TGTGCCAGCAGCCCGACTGGTATGGACACTGAAGCTTTCTTT.